A selection of T cell receptor beta chains follows, all from one sample in a study of identical twins. TCRdb passed the 5' RACE reads through MiXCR, listing each CDR3 protein once. The sample lists some 200,000 distinct CDR3 sequences; about 7.5% were seen once. The same data also contributed to another study, on yellow fever vaccine responses in identical twins.

The sample taken for sequencing was memory (CD45RO+) T cells sorted from blood. The receptors were sampled from a woman under 30 in good health. Both conserved end residues are part of each CDR3. Each record gives: CDR3 length, V gene, D gene, clone size, J gene, CDR3 DNA, CDR3 protein. D genes are given only for firm matches. Clone size is stated in some rows and not others, as once, few, many or a class when expanded.

13,TRBV5-1,.,.,TRBJ2-7,TGCGCCAGCAGCTTGCGGCAAGCCGGCGAGCAGTACTTC,CASSLRQAGEQYF
15,TRBV5-1,TRBD1,.,TRBJ1-4,TGCGCCAGCAGCTTTTCGGACAGGGCGAGTGAAAAACTGTTTTTT,CASSFSDRASEKLFF
16,TRBV28,TRBD1,.,TRBJ1-1,TGTGCCAGCAGTTTAGGACAGGGTTCTTATGGTTTTGAAGCTTTCTTT,CASSLGQGSYGFEAFF
14,TRBV24-1,TRBD2,many,TRBJ2-1,TGTGCCACTTCAATAGCGGGCGGCTACAATGAGCAGTTCTTC,CATSIAGGYNEQFF
14,TRBV6-1,.,many,TRBJ2-5,TGTGCCAGCAGTGCTGCTGGCCCGGAAGAGACCCAGTACTTC,CASSAAGPEETQYF
14,TRBV6-5,.,many,TRBJ2-1,TGTGCCAGCAGTTATTCCGGGACACACAATGAGCAGTTCTTC,CASSYSGTHNEQFF
17,TRBV25-1,TRBD1,many,TRBJ1-6,TGTGCCAGCAGTGAACCGCGTCCCGGGACAGGAATTTCACCCCTCCACTTT,CASSEPRPGTGISPLHF
12,TRBV25-1,.,many,TRBJ2-7,TGTGCCAGCAGCGGTGGAGACAGCGAGCAGTACTTC,CASSGGDSEQYF
16,TRBV4-3,.,many,TRBJ2-1,TGCGCCAGCAGCCAAGAAGGGCAGGGGTCCTACAATGAGCAGTTCTTC,CASSQEGQGSYNEQFF
16,TRBV7-3,.,many,TRBJ1-1,TGTGCCAGCAGCTTACGGAGGGTAAACATGAACACTGAAGCTTTCTTT,CASSLRRVNMNTEAFF
15,TRBV7-9,.,.,TRBJ2-4,TGTGCCAGCAGCTCAGTCACGAGGGGCAAAAACATTCAGTACTTC,CASSSVTRGKNIQYF
14,TRBV29-1,.,.,TRBJ1-1,TGCAGCGTTAAAGACAGCGGCATGAACACTGAAGCTTTCTTT,CSVKDSGMNTEAFF
14,TRBV28,.,many,TRBJ1-1,TGTGCCGCCAAGTTAGAAGCCTTGGGGACTGAAGCTTTCTTT,CAAKLEALGTEAFF
12,TRBV4-2,.,.,TRBJ2-1,TGTGCCAGCAGCCAAGACGGGACGGAGAAGTTCTTC,CASSQDGTEKFF
14,TRBV10-3,TRBD1,many,TRBJ2-2,TGTGCCATCGGAGGACAGGGGGCACCCGGGGAGCTGTTTTTT,CAIGGQGAPGELFF
14,TRBV2,TRBD2,few,TRBJ2-1,TGTGCCAGCAGTGAGGGGGGGATCGTGGATGAGCAGTTCTTC,CASSEGGIVDEQFF
14,TRBV20-1,.,few,TRBJ1-1,TGCAGTGCTAGGGACCGATCCGGGACACATATGGCTTTCTTT,CSARDRSGTHMAFF
15,TRBV6-1,.,few,TRBJ2-7,TGTGCCAGCAGTGAAGCGCCCGGGGCCTTCTACGAGCAGTACTTC,CASSEAPGAFYEQYF